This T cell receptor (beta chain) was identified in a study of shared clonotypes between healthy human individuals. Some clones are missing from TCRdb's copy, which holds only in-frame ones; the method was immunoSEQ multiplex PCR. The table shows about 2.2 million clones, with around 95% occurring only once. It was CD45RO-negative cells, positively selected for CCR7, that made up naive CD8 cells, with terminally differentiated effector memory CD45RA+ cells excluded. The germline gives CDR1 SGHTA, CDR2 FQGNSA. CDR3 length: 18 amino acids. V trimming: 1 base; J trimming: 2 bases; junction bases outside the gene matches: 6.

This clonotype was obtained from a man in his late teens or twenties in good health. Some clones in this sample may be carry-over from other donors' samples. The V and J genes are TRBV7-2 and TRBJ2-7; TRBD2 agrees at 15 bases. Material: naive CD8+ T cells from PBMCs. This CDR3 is CASSLVGTSGGPPYEQYF. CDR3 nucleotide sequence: TGTGCCAGCAGCTTAGTTGGGACTAGCGGGGGGCCCCCCTACGAGCAGTACTTC. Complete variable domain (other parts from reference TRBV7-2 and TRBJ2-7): GAGVSQSPSNKVTEKGKDVELRCDPISGHTALYWYRQSLGQGLEFLIYFQGNSAPDKSGLPSDRFSAERTGGSVSTLTIQRTQQEDSAVYLCASSLVGTSGGPPYEQYFGPGTRLTVT.